Listed here are 32 T cell receptor beta chains from one sample, sequenced in a study of lymphopenia after photon versus proton radiotherapy. Profiling relied on immunoSEQ multiplex PCR, and the TCRdb table lists in-frame clones only, not all of them. The sample has fewer than 20,000 clones, roughly 90% seen once. The input for sequencing was peripheral blood, taken from a patient treated with photon-based radiotherapy. The receptors were sampled from a woman between 35 and 50 years old with cholangiocarcinoma.

The V and J genes are TRBV27 and TRBJ2-7, with D hard to call. Germline loops: CDR1 MNHEY, CDR2 SMNVEV (reference sequence). The CDR3 has 13 amino acids. With 2 bases removed from V and 3 bases from J, the gap between germline ends came to 8 bases. CDR3: CASSLSPNYEQYF. DNA for the CDR3: TGTGCCAGCAGTTTAAGTCCAAACTACGAGCAGTACTTC.

The J gene is TRBJ2-3, the V gene TRBV15; D uncertain. The germline CDR1 and CDR2 sequences are LNHNV and YYDKDF (reference sequence). V lost 1 base to trimming and J lost 4 bases, with 12 bases between them. The CDR3 has 15 amino acids. CDR3 residues: CATSRVTVLADTQYF. CDR3 in DNA: TGTGCCACCAGCAGAGTCACAGTTTTGGCAGATACGCAGTATTTT.

The chain couples TRBV14 to TRBJ2-2, with D hard to call. Germline V lookup: CDR1 SGHDN, CDR2 FVKESK. V gave up 0 bases and J gave up 6 bases, with 8 bases separating them. The CDR3 is made up of 14 amino acids. The CDR3: CASSQDTIAGELFF. Written as DNA, the CDR3 is TGTGCCAGCAGCCAAGATACCATCGCCGGGGAGCTGTTTTTT. The full variable domain, its missing parts supplied by reference TRBV14 and TRBJ2-2, is EAGVTQFPSHSVIEKGQTVTLRCDPISGHDNLYWYRRVMGKEIKFLLHFVKESKQDESGMPNNRFLAERTGGTYSTLKVQPAELEDSGVYFCASSQDTIAGELFFGEGSRLTVL.

The chain uses TRBV30 and TRBJ1-2; D might be TRBD1 (5 bases). This CDR3 is built from 14 residues. Germline values: CDR1 GTSNPN, CDR2 SVGIG (reference sequence). V was trimmed by 2 bases and J by 6 bases, leaving 16 bases between them. The CDR3 loop is CAWSFWGSEDGYTF. CDR3 DNA sequence: TGTGCCTGGAGTTTCTGGGGGAGTGAGGATGGCTACACCTTC.

CDR3 protein: CASSLVSGGYTF. Here the CDR3 DNA reads TGTGCCAGCAGCTTAGTTTCAGGAGGCTACACCTTC. The chain couples TRBV7-9 to TRBJ1-2; D not resolved. Germline V lookup: CDR1 SEHNR, CDR2 FQNEAQ (reference sequence). V dropped 1 base and J dropped 8 bases, with 8 bases sitting between them. This CDR3 is built from 12 residues.

The rearrangement links TRBV5-1 to TRBJ2-5; 9 bases match TRBD2. V lost 7 bases and J lost 1; bases outside the gene matches: 8. The CDR3 has 15 amino acids. CDR1 is SGHRS, CDR2 YFSETQ, per germline. CDR3 bases: TGCGCCAGCTTACCGGGACTAGCCTTCCAAGAGACCCAGTACTTC. Translation: CASLPGLAFQETQYF.

This clone appeared a single time. This chain uses TRBV5-4 with TRBJ1-1; D not resolved. This CDR3 has 14 residues. Germline CDR1 and CDR2: SGHNT and YYREEE (reference sequence). V was trimmed by 1 base and J by 4 bases, leaving 11 bases between them. The CDR3 here is CASSLPPMGTEAFF. Written as DNA, the CDR3 is TGTGCCAGCAGCTTGCCCCCCATGGGCACTGAAGCTTTCTTT.

The chain combines TRBV29-1 with TRBJ2-3; D might be TRBD2 (5 bases). CDR3 length equals 13 residues. V dropped 5 bases and J dropped 3 bases, with 12 bases sitting between them. Germline V lookup: CDR1 SQVTM, CDR2 ANQGSEA. The CDR3: CSVREGRTDTQYF. DNA for the CDR3: TGCAGCGTTCGTGAGGGCCGAACAGATACGCAGTATTTT.

The V call is TRBV25-1, the J call TRBJ1-2; D remains ambiguous. CDR1 MGHDK and CDR2 SYGVNS come from the germline V gene. The CDR3 has 14 amino acids. The ends were cut back, 6 bases at V and 8 bases at J, with 19 bases in the middle. The CDR3 reads CASSGPPETAGYTF. The CDR3 nucleotides read TGTGCCAGCAGCGGACCCCCAGAGACTGCGGGCTACACCTTC.

This clone occurred once. The chain uses TRBV30 and TRBJ2-5; D is unresolved. Trimming shortened V by 8 bases and J by 5 bases, and 9 bases separated the two germline ends. The germline CDR1 and CDR2 sequences are GTSNPN and SVGIG (reference sequence). The CDR3 extends over 10 amino acids. The CDR3 loop is CALISETQYF. Here the CDR3 DNA reads TGTGCCCTGATCAGTGAGACCCAGTACTTC. The complete variable domain, with remaining parts taken from reference TRBV30 and TRBJ2-5, reads SQTIHQWPATLVQPVGSPLSLECTVEGTSNPNLYWYRQAAGRGLQLLFYSVGIGQISSEVPQNLSASRPQDRQFILSSKKLLLSDSGFYLCALISETQYFGPGTRLLVL.

CDR3 nucleotides: TGTGCCAGCAGCTTAACGGGCAGGGACGAATCACCCCTCCACTTT. The encoded protein is CASSLTGRDESPLHF. The rearrangement joins TRBV7-3 to TRBJ1-6, with a tentative D call TRBD1 (5 bases). CDR3 length equals 15 residues. Trimming stripped 0 bases from V and 10 bases from J, with 13 bases between. CDR1 and CDR2 from the germline V gene are SGHTA and FQGTGA. Complete variable domain (other parts from reference TRBV7-3 and TRBJ1-6): GAGVSQTPSNKVTEKGKYVELRCDPISGHTALYWYRQSLGQGPEFLIYFQGTGAADDSGLPNDRFFAVRPEGSVSTLKIQRTERGDSAVYLCASSLTGRDESPLHFGNGTRLTVT.

V is TRBV5-4 and J is TRBJ2-3; 7 bases match TRBD1. Germline V CDR1 and CDR2: SGHNT, YYREEE (reference sequence). There are 13 residues in the CDR3. CDR3 residues: CATGPGGADTQYF. CDR3 in DNA: TGTGCAACTGGGCCAGGGGGAGCAGATACGCAGTATTTT.

This clone appeared once. The CDR3 coding sequence is TGTGCCAGCAGCGTAGTTGAAGGGACCGGGGAGCTGTTTTTT. Encoded protein: CASSVVEGTGELFF. The rearrangement uses TRBV9 and TRBJ2-2; no clear D. The CDR3 totals 14 residues. Trimming left V 0 bases short and J 5 bases short, with 8 bases between. Germline assignment: CDR1 SGDLS and CDR2 YYNGEE.

The V call is TRBV6-6, the J call TRBJ1-3; D gene unclear. The V end lost 5 bases, the J end lost 4 bases, and 9 bases lay between the germline ends. Germline CDR1 MNHNY, CDR2 SVGAGI (reference sequence). This CDR3 is built from 13 residues. This chain's CDR3 is CASSGQQGNTIYF. The CDR3 DNA reads as TGTGCCAGCAGTGGGCAACAAGGAAACACCATATATTTT.

This chain joins TRBV5-4 and TRBJ1-1, with D possibly TRBD1 on 6 matching bases. Trimming took 3 bases from V and 13 from J, leaving 22 bases between them. The CDR3 sequence is 14 residues long. The germline gives CDR1 SGHNT, CDR2 YYREEE (reference sequence). CDR3 bases: TGTGCCAGCAGCTCCCTCCTGGATAGGGACACAGATTTCTTT. Its translation is CASSSLLDRDTDFF.

Comments on this clone: Other nucleotide sequences in the sample specify the same CDR3. The chain uses TRBV7-2 and TRBJ1-5; D possibly corresponds to TRBD1 (5 bases). The CDR3 is made up of 19 amino acids. CDR1 SGHTA and CDR2 FQGNSA come from the germline V gene. V shed 4 bases and J shed 5 bases, with 27 bases lying between them. CDR3 sequence: CASSSAGTFPLGPHQPQHF. The CDR3 nucleotides are TGTGCCAGCAGCTCCGCCGGGACCTTCCCCCTAGGTCCCCATCAGCCCCAGCATTTT. The variable domain in full, with the rest retrieved from reference TRBV7-2 and TRBJ1-5, is GAGVSQSPSNKVTEKGKDVELRCDPISGHTALYWYRQSLGQGLEFLIYFQGNSAPDKSGLPSDRFSAERTGGSVSTLTIQRTQQEDSAVYLCASSSAGTFPLGPHQPQHFGDGTRLSIL.

The chain uses TRBV30 and TRBJ1-1, with no clear D. CDR3 length: 11 residues. Germline V gene sequence: CDR1 GTSNPN, CDR2 SVGIG (reference sequence). Trimming shortened V by 5 bases and J by 11 bases, and 15 bases separated the two germline ends. CDR3 sequence: CAWVGGRSAFF. The CDR3 nucleotides read TGTGCCTGGGTGGGAGGAAGGAGCGCTTTCTTT.

The chain links TRBV7-2 to TRBJ2-6; D may be TRBD1 (6 bases). From germline, CDR1 is SGHTA and CDR2 FQGNSA. The CDR3 contains 16 residues. Deletions cut 5 bases from V and 5 bases from J, with 16 bases between. The CDR3 spells CASSPSQGRRANVLTF. DNA of the CDR3: TGTGCCAGCAGCCCTTCACAGGGCAGGAGGGCCAACGTCCTGACTTTC.

The chain uses TRBV2 and TRBJ2-7, with D tentatively TRBD1 (5 bases). Germline loops: CDR1 SNHLY, CDR2 FYNNEI. The V end lost 5 bases, the J end lost 2 bases, and 7 bases lay between the germline ends. CDR3 length equals 12 residues. For the CDR3, the DNA is TGTGCCAGCAGTTTCAGGGCCTACGAGCAGTACTTC. It codes for CASSFRAYEQYF.

This chain uses TRBV30 with TRBJ2-3; 12 nucleotides match TRBD2. The CDR3 spans 15 residues. After removal of 1 base from V and 4 bases from J, the junction contained 3 bases not matched to a gene. The germline gives CDR1 GTSNPN, CDR2 SVGIG (reference sequence). In DNA form, the CDR3 reads TGTGCCTGGAGTGAACTAGCGGGGGGATCAGATACGCAGTATTTT. Amino acid sequence: CAWSELAGGSDTQYF.

The V gene is TRBV28, the J gene TRBJ1-1, with 7 bases matching TRBD1. CDR3 length: 14 residues. Germline assignment: CDR1 MDHEN and CDR2 SYDVKM. Trimming removed 3 bases from V and 5 bases from J; junction bases left unmatched: 6. The DNA for the CDR3 is TGTGCCAGCAGTTTGACAGGGTTTCAGACTGAAGCTTTCTTT. Its protein is CASSLTGFQTEAFF.

The chain employs TRBV6-6 and TRBJ2-7, with 13 bases that match TRBD2. V was pared by 5 bases and J by 1 base, with 2 bases of the junction left unmatched. Per the germline V gene, CDR1 is MNHNY and CDR2 is SVGAGI (reference sequence). The length of the CDR3 is 15 residues. CDR3 DNA sequence: TGTGCCAGCAGTCGGACTAGCGGGGGTTCCTACGAGCAGTACTTC. Residues: CASSRTSGGSYEQYF.

This chain joins TRBV4-2 and TRBJ2-3; 9 bases align to TRBD1. Unmatched junction bases numbered 6, after V lost 6 bases and J lost 2 bases. CDR3 length: 15 residues. Germline values: CDR1 LGHNA, CDR2 YNFKEQ. The CDR3 region is CASSSGTGITDTQYF. CDR3 in DNA: TGTGCCAGCAGTTCCGGGACAGGGATCACAGATACGCAGTATTTT.

J is TRBJ1-2 and V is TRBV7-2; D not certain. CDR1 and CDR2 from the germline V gene are SGHTA and FQGNSA. V dropped 1 base and J dropped 11 bases, with 11 bases sitting between them. The CDR3 spans 12 residues. CDR3 DNA sequence: TGTGCCAGCAGCTTAGGCAAGGGAGGATACACCTTC. It yields the protein CASSLGKGGYTF.

V is TRBV5-1 and J is TRBJ2-3, with TRBD2 matching over 8 bases. Germline V gene lookup returns CDR1 SGHRS and CDR2 YFSETQ. Trimming removed 5 bases from V and 1 base from J; junction bases left unmatched: 3. This CDR3 comprises 14 residues. Here the CDR3 DNA reads TGCGCCAGCAGTCGGGAGGGCGGCACAGATACGCAGTATTTT. This codes for CASSREGGTDTQYF.

In this sample, this clone turned up once. The rearrangement links TRBV12-2 to TRBJ2-7. TRBV12-2 is a pseudogene segment. The CDR3 extends over 19 amino acids. CDR3 nucleotide sequence: TGTGCAAGTCCCGCAGAAGGGTCGGGCGACCGGGGACCGGTTGGCGAGCAGTACTTC. Its protein is CASPAEGSGDRGPVGEQYF.

The genes are TRBV2 and TRBJ1-1, with D tentatively TRBD1 (5 bases). V was cut by 6 bases and J by 4 bases, with 18 bases left in between. The CDR3 spans 15 residues. Looked up from germline, CDR1 is SNHLY and CDR2 is FYNNEI. The CDR3 nucleotides are TGTGCCAGCAGCGCAGGGTTTATCCGGGCCACTGAAGCTTTCTTT. Amino acids: CASSAGFIRATEAFF.

V and J are TRBV19 and TRBJ1-6; D uncertain. V shed 7 bases and J shed 9 bases, with 19 bases lying between them. CDR1 and CDR2 (germline): LNHDA, SQIVND (reference sequence). The CDR3 runs to 15 residues. The CDR3 DNA is TGTGCCAGTACGCGGGCAGATAAATCGGGTTCACCCCTCCACTTT. Translation gives CASTRADKSGSPLHF.

Within the sample, this clone is medium-sized (0.01 to 0.1%). The chain recombines TRBV11-2 with TRBJ2-2; D is unresolved. The CDR3 loop spans 11 amino acids. Germline-derived CDR1 and CDR2 are SGHAT and FQNNGV. The V and J ends lost 8 bases and 2 bases respectively, with 3 bases between them. The CDR3 spells CASLNTGELFF. DNA of the CDR3: TGTGCCAGCTTAAACACCGGGGAGCTGTTTTTT.

This chain uses TRBV5-4 with TRBJ1-1; a possible D gene is TRBD1 (5 bases). The V end was cut by 4 bases, the J end by 3 bases, with 19 bases between. Looked up from germline, CDR1 is SGHNT and CDR2 is YYREEE (reference sequence). CDR3 length equals 16 residues. CDR3 in amino acids: CASSPPVLGGYTEAFF. For the CDR3, the DNA is TGTGCCAGCAGCCCCCCAGTCTTGGGGGGATACACTGAAGCTTTCTTT.

The chain has TRBV4-3 and TRBJ2-2; 10 bases line up with TRBD1. Germline V lookup: CDR1 LGHNA, CDR2 YSLEER. The trim removed 0 bases at V and 0 bases at J, leaving 4 bases unmatched. This CDR3 has 18 amino acids. The CDR3 is CASSQDPGTGANTGELFF. CDR3 bases: TGCGCCAGCAGCCAAGATCCCGGGACAGGGGCGAACACCGGGGAGCTGTTTTTT.

The DNA for the CDR3 is TGTGCCAGTCATCCCCACAGGGACAGCAATCAGCCCCAGCATTTT. Residues: CASHPHRDSNQPQHF. The chain uses TRBV27 and TRBJ1-5, with D possibly matching TRBD1 (6 bases). There are 15 residues in the CDR3. Trimming removed 9 bases from V and 1 base from J, with 16 bases in between. CDR1 is MNHEY and CDR2 is SMNVEV in the germline V gene (reference sequence).